This is a list of T cell receptor beta chains from one sample in a study of cytomegalovirus exposure and HLA in healthy donors. Sequencing used immunoSEQ multiplex PCR; TCRdb keeps in-frame clones, though not all of them. The top ten hold about 2.3% of the sample, which has over 130,000 clones, approximately 80% seen once. The sequenced sample was PBMCs. The receptor source for this set is a male donor in good health and CMV-seronegative. The CDR3 runs from the conserved cysteine through the conserved F or W. A D gene is named only where the DNA matches it firmly. Part of the rows lack a size; the others show once, few, many or a class for expanded clones.

TRBJ1-2 TRBV7-2 TRBD1 - TGTGCCAGCAGCTTGGACACCACAGGGGTAACCTATGGCTACACCTTC CASSLDTTGVTYGYTF
TRBJ2-2 TRBV19 - few TGTGCCAGTAGGACGACGGGGAACACCGGGGAGCTGTTTTTT CASRTTGNTGELFF
TRBJ2-2 TRBV9 - - TGTGCCAGCAGCGTAGTTACCGGGGGGGAGCTGTTTTTT CASSVVTGGELFF
TRBJ2-1 TRBV4-3 - once TGCGCCAGCAGCCAAGGACTGTTGCTCTACAATGAGCAGTTCTTC CASSQGLLLYNEQFF
TRBJ2-5 TRBV5-6 - - TGTGCCAGCAGCTCGCCCTCCAGCGGGGAGACCCAGTACTTC CASSSPSSGETQYF
TRBJ1-1 TRBV6-5 - - TGTGCCAGCAGTTATACGGCAGGGATGAACACTGAAGCTTTCTTT CASSYTAGMNTEAFF
TRBJ1-5 TRBV28 TRBD1 - TGTGCCAGCAGTTTCCGCGACAGGGGGGGCAATCAGCCCCAGCATTTT CASSFRDRGGNQPQHF
TRBJ1-5 TRBV27 TRBD1 - TGTGCCAGCAGTCCGGGACAGGGGTTAGGTCAGCCCCAGCATTTT CASSPGQGLGQPQHF
TRBJ2-5 TRBV19 TRBD2 - TGTGCCAGTAGGCTAGCGGGAGGGCCGGAGACCCAGTACTTC CASRLAGGPETQYF
TRBJ1-5 TRBV2 - few TGTGCCAGCGCCTGGGACTCGAATCAGCCCCAGCATTTT CASAWDSNQPQHF
TRBJ2-5 TRBV20-1 - once TGCAGTGCTAGTGACTTGCAGACCCAGTACTTC CSASDLQTQYF
TRBJ2-1 TRBV7-9 - once TGTGCCAGCAGCTTAGTTGCGGGCAGCTCCTACAATGAGCAGTTCTTC CASSLVAGSSYNEQFF
TRBJ1-2 TRBV4-2 TRBD1 - TGTGCCAGCCGGACAGGGACAGCGAAGAACTATGGCTACACCTTC CASRTGTAKNYGYTF
TRBJ2-7 TRBV7-2 - - TGTGCCAGCAGTCGCGGGTCTGCTACCTACGAGCAGTACTTC CASSRGSATYEQYF
TRBJ1-2 TRBV19 - - TGTGCCATTCCAGAGGGTATGGATGGCTACACCTTC CAIPEGMDGYTF
TRBJ2-5 TRBV11-2 TRBD1 once TGTGCCAGCAGCCCCCAGGGCGACAGGGGGACCCAGTACTTC CASSPQGDRGTQYF
TRBJ1-2 TRBV6-1 - once TGTGCCAGCAGGGAGTTCGAAAGTGGCTACACCTTC CASREFESGYTF
TRBJ2-5 TRBV30 - once TGTGCCTCGGGGGACCGAGGGACCCAGTACTTC CASGDRGTQYF
TRBJ2-7 TRBV7-3 TRBD1 - TGTGCCAGCAGCCTCCGACAGGGTGACGAGCAGTACTTC CASSLRQGDEQYF
TRBJ2-7 TRBV5-1 TRBD1 once TGCGCCAGCAGCTTCCTCCGGGACAGACCGTACGAGCAGTACTTC CASSFLRDRPYEQYF
TRBJ2-7 TRBV10-3 TRBD2 - TGTGCCAGGAGTCCTAGCGGGGCCATCTACGAGCAGTACTTC CARSPSGAIYEQYF
TRBJ2-7 TRBV19 - few TGTGCCAGTAGTACTTTTACGGAGACCTACGAGCAGTACTTC CASSTFTETYEQYF
TRBJ2-1 TRBV5-1 TRBD2 - TGCGCCAGCAGCTTCCGGGGCGGGAGGGCCGGGTCCTACAATGAGCAGTTCTTC CASSFRGGRAGSYNEQFF
TRBJ1-6 TRBV4-3 - - TGCGCCAGCAGCCAAGATTTACAGGCCAGGGGCTATAATTCACCCCTCCACTTT CASSQDLQARGYNSPLHF
TRBJ2-3 TRBV5-1 TRBD2 - TGCGCCAGCGACAATATGGCGGGAGGGACCACAGATACGCAGTATTTT CASDNMAGGTTDTQYF
TRBJ2-6 TRBV29-1 - - TGCAGCGTTGAAGATGGTTACAGCTCTGGGGCCAACGTCCTGACTTTC CSVEDGYSSGANVLTF
TRBJ2-2 TRBV28 TRBD2 - TGTGCCAGCAGCCAATCGCGGGCTAGCGGGAGTTCCGGGGAGCTGTTTTTT CASSQSRASGSSGELFF
TRBJ1-5 TRBV27 TRBD1 - TGTGCCAGCAGCCTACAGGGGGCTTATCAGCCCCAGCATTTT CASSLQGAYQPQHF
TRBJ2-7 TRBV5-1 TRBD1 - TGCGCCAGCAGCCTGTGGGACAGCACCTACGAGCAGTACTTC CASSLWDSTYEQYF
TRBJ2-7 TRBV4-3 TRBD2 - TGCGCCAGCAGCCAACGGCTAGCGGGTATCTACGAGCAGTACTTC CASSQRLAGIYEQYF
TRBJ2-2 TRBV11-3 TRBD1 - TGTGCCAGCAGCTTTGGGACAGGGTTAAACACCGGGGAGCTGTTTTTT CASSFGTGLNTGELFF
TRBJ2-7 TRBV28 TRBD2 once TGTGCCAGCAGTCGTGGGACTAGCGACTACGAGCAGTACTTC CASSRGTSDYEQYF
TRBJ2-7 TRBV25-1 - - TGTGCCAGCAGTGCCGGGAACTACGAGCAGTACTTC CASSAGNYEQYF
TRBJ1-5 TRBV30 TRBD1 - TGTGCCTGGAGTCCGGTTACAGGGGTACAGCCCCAGCATTTT CAWSPVTGVQPQHF
TRBJ2-5 TRBV30 TRBD1 few TGTGCGTCGACAGGGGGCGATGGGGAGACCCAGTACTTC CASTGGDGETQYF
TRBJ2-7 TRBV6-6 TRBD2 - TGTGCCAGCAGTCGACTAGCGGGATACGACGAGCAGTACTTC CASSRLAGYDEQYF
TRBJ2-3 TRBV2 - few TGTGCCAGCTTAGTCTCTCCTGCAGATACGCAGTATTTT CASLVSPADTQYF
TRBJ2-3 TRBV11-2 - once TGTGCCAGCAGCTTAGAGGGTCTAGCGAACACAGATACGCAGTATTTT CASSLEGLANTDTQYF
TRBJ1-4 TRBV4-3 TRBD1 - TGCGCCAGCAGCCCCCGGGACAGGGCGGATGAAAAACTGTTTTTT CASSPRDRADEKLFF